Shown below are 22 T cell receptor beta chains from a single sample sequenced in a study of T cells in Graves' hyperthyroidism and ophthalmopathy. Amplification yielded TCR beta CDR3 regions, with RNA transcripts as the source. When the TCR CDR3 underwent first-round RT-PCR, the HTBI primer set was used. TCRdb processed the multiplex PCR reads anew with MiXCR; each CDR3 protein has one entry. Found here are hundreds of thousands of distinct CDR3 sequences, around 13% of them singletons; the top ten hold roughly a tenth. The sequenced material came from blood. The receptors were sampled from a woman younger than 30 with Graves' hyperthyroidism.

This clonotype was recorded at least ten times. The chain joins TRBV7-2 to TRBJ2-5, with a tentative D call TRBD1 (5 bases). Trimming shortened V by 1 base and J by 4 bases, and 13 bases separated the two germline ends. CDR3 length: 15 amino acids. From germline, CDR1 is SGHTA and CDR2 FQGNSA. CDR3 loop: CASSLGVRATETQYF. CDR3 DNA: TGTGCCAGCAGCTTAGGCGTCAGGGCAACAGAGACCCAGTACTTC.

This clonotype has a handful of counts. The chain employs TRBV2 and TRBJ2-1; D not resolved. The length of the CDR3 is 11 residues. Per germline, CDR1 SNHLY and CDR2 FYNNEI. With 10 bases removed from V and 7 bases from J, the gap between germline ends came to 11 bases. The CDR3: CATVQGNEQFF. The DNA for the CDR3 is TGTGCCACAGTTCAAGGGAATGAGCAGTTCTTC.

This clonotype was picked up many times. The chain combines TRBV30 with TRBJ2-2; 14 bases fit TRBD2. This CDR3 has 15 amino acids. With V trimmed by 1 base and J by 8 bases, 3 bases remained unmatched. Per germline, CDR1 GTSNPN and CDR2 SVGIG (reference sequence). The CDR3 loop reads CAWSAGLAGEGELFF. CDR3 DNA sequence: TGTGCCTGGAGTGCGGGACTAGCGGGAGAAGGGGAGCTGTTTTTT.

V is TRBV10-3 and J is TRBJ2-7; 9 bases match TRBD2. V was pared by 4 bases and J by 5 bases, with 9 bases of the junction left unmatched. Germline CDR1 reads ENHRY; CDR2 reads SYGVKD. CDR3 length equals 15 residues. The DNA of the CDR3 is TGTGCCATCAGTGGGGGGGCGGGAGGGCCGGACGAGCAGTACTTC. Protein product: CAISGGAGGPDEQYF.

V is TRBV20-1 and J is TRBJ2-1; TRBD2 matches at 13 bases. This CDR3 has 13 amino acids. Germline CDR1 and CDR2: DFQATT and SNEGSKA (reference sequence). V shed 8 bases and J 6 bases; nucleotides not matched to a gene: 4. In nucleotides, the CDR3 is TGCAGTCCGGGACTAGCGGGGCGCAATGAGCAGTTCTTC. Translation gives CSPGLAGRNEQFF.

The chain joins TRBV13 to TRBJ2-7; no firm D call. Trimming removed 0 bases from V and 6 bases from J, with 6 bases in between. The length of the CDR3 is 12 residues. Germline CDR1 PRHDT, CDR2 FYEKMQ (reference sequence). The CDR3 DNA reads as TGTGCCAGCAGCTTAGGCCCCCGCGAGCAGTACTTC. It codes for CASSLGPREQYF. Looking up the rest from reference TRBV13 and TRBJ2-7 gives the full variable domain: AAGVIQSPRHLIKEKRETATLKCYPIPRHDTVYWYQQGPGQDPQFLISFYEKMQSDKGSIPDRFSAQQFSDYHSELNMSSLELGDSALYFCASSLGPREQYFGPGTRLTVT.

This clonotype was detected a few times. The chain recombines TRBV6-1 with TRBJ2-1; D possibly corresponds to TRBD2 (5 bases). CDR1 is MNHNS, CDR2 SASEGT, per germline. V lost 10 bases, J lost 4 bases, and 20 bases lay in between. The CDR3 runs to 15 residues. CDR3 protein: CAISLGLSRYNEQFF. The DNA of the CDR3 is TGTGCCATCAGCCTAGGACTCTCCAGATACAATGAGCAGTTCTTC.

This clonotype was observed once. The chain couples TRBV29-1 to TRBJ2-1, with 8 positions matching TRBD1. The J segment lost 3 bases and the V segment lost 5 bases, leaving 3 bases of the junction unmatched. Germline V gene sequence: CDR1 SQVTM, CDR2 ANQGSEA. This CDR3 spans 13 amino acids. CDR3 protein: CSVSTGGYNEQFF. In DNA form, the CDR3 reads TGCAGCGTTTCTACAGGGGGCTACAATGAGCAGTTCTTC.

This clonotype was counted at least ten times. The chain uses TRBV2 and TRBJ2-1; 7 nucleotides align to TRBD1. Germline V CDR1 and CDR2: SNHLY, FYNNEI. The CDR3 is made up of 12 amino acids. J was trimmed by 4 bases and V by 7 bases; bases with no gene match: 1. CDR3 DNA: TGTGCCAGCATGGGACAGTACAATGAGCAGTTCTTC. Protein product: CASMGQYNEQFF.

This clonotype was seen repeatedly, ten times or more. V gene TRBV28 combines with J gene TRBJ2-3, with a possible D match to TRBD1 (6 bases). V gave up 5 bases and J gave up 0 bases, with 9 bases separating them. Per germline, CDR1 MDHEN and CDR2 SYDVKM. This CDR3 is 14 amino acids long. The CDR3 sequence: CASSTGFSTDTQYF. The DNA for the CDR3 is TGTGCCAGCAGTACAGGGTTTAGCACAGATACGCAGTATTTT.

This clonotype was seen many times. V is TRBV12-3 or TRBV12-4 and J is TRBJ2-1; D gene uncertain. The CDR3 covers 15 residues. V was cut by 6 bases and J by 7 bases, with 19 bases left in between. The DNA for the CDR3 is TGTGCCAGCAGCCAATGGCCCCCCGACCCAAATGAGCAGTTCTTC. Amino acid sequence: CASSQWPPDPNEQFF.

This clonotype was seen ten or more times. The rearrangement uses TRBV12-3 or TRBV12-4 and TRBJ2-1, with TRBD2 matching 12 bases. CDR3 length: 15 residues. Losses at the gene ends were 6 bases for V and 3 bases for J; bases not matched to a gene: 3. Written as DNA, the CDR3 is TGTGCCAGCAGCCGACTAGCGGGAGACTACAATGAGCAGTTCTTC. This translates into CASSRLAGDYNEQFF.

The genes are TRBV20-1 and TRBJ1-5; possibly TRBD1 for D (5 bases). The CDR3 is made up of 15 amino acids. With 5 bases removed from V and 3 bases from J, the gap between germline ends came to 17 bases. CDR1 is DFQATT and CDR2 is SNEGSKA in the germline V gene (reference sequence). The CDR3 nucleotides are TGCAGTGCTTCGTCTACAGGACGGCCCAATCAGCCCCAGCATTTT. Its protein product is CSASSTGRPNQPQHF.

This clonotype was found many times. The chain employs TRBV7-9 and TRBJ2-1; either TRBD1 or TRBD2 may fit D (5 bases each). Germline CDR1 reads SEHNR; CDR2 reads FQNEAQ (reference sequence). Trimming took off 3 bases at V and 5 bases at J, with 14 bases between the two ends. The CDR3 covers 15 residues. The CDR3 loop is CASSFGDPGNNEQFF. CDR3 nucleotide sequence: TGTGCCAGCAGCTTTGGGGACCCCGGAAACAATGAGCAGTTCTTC.

This clonotype appeared a few times. The chain is built from TRBV11-3 and TRBJ2-6; D unclear. The CDR3 runs 17 residues. Germline V gene data show CDR1 as SGHNT and CDR2 as YENEEA. Deletions cut 0 bases from V and 0 bases from J, with 9 bases between. The CDR3 nucleotides are TGTGCCAGCAGCTTAGAGGGGATGAGCTCTGGGGCCAACGTCCTGACTTTC. It is translated as CASSLEGMSSGANVLTF.

This rearrangement joins TRBV19 to TRBJ2-2, with a tentative D call TRBD1 (6 bases). CDR3 length: 15 amino acids. V lost 5 bases, J lost 7 bases, and 17 bases lay in between. From germline, CDR1 is LNHDA and CDR2 SQIVND (reference sequence). The CDR3 sequence is CASSSPPAGDGELFF. The CDR3 DNA is TGTGCCAGTAGTTCCCCGCCTGCAGGGGACGGGGAGCTGTTTTTT.

This clonotype has ten or more counts. This chain links TRBV9 with TRBJ2-7; TRBD1 agrees at 8 bases. Germline V CDR1 and CDR2: SGDLS, YYNGEE. Germline trimming cut 2 bases from V and 3 bases from J; bases unmatched to any gene: 4. The CDR3 consists of 14 residues. The CDR3, as DNA: TGTGCCAGCAGCGTTGGGACAGGCCTCTACGAGCAGTACTTC. This translates into CASSVGTGLYEQYF.

This clonotype was recorded at least ten times. The V and J genes are TRBV6-1 and TRBJ2-3, with 9 positions matching TRBD2. The CDR3 totals 15 residues. V shed 5 bases and J 2 bases; nucleotides not matched to a gene: 5. Germline V gene data show CDR1 as MNHNS and CDR2 as SASEGT. The CDR3 here is CASSLAGLNTDTQYF. CDR3 sequence (DNA): TGTGCCAGCAGTCTAGCGGGGCTGAACACAGATACGCAGTATTTT.

This clonotype was seen a handful of times. An end of the junction does not agree with germline; a read error may underlie this. The V call is TRBV18, the J call TRBJ1-4; the D is unclear. CDR1 and CDR2 (germline): KGHSH, LQKENI. The CDR3 covers 16 residues. The CDR3 loop is CASSPPSGPTNEKPFF. The CDR3 DNA sequence: TGTGCCAGCTCACCACCGTCCGGCCCAACTAATGAAAAACCGTTTTTT.

This clonotype was counted between two and nine times. The rearrangement joins TRBV29-1 to TRBJ2-7; D perhaps matches TRBD1 (6 bases). CDR3 length equals 15 residues. The V gene's germline CDR1 is SQVTM and CDR2 ANQGSEA. Trimming removed 0 bases from V and 4 bases from J, with 16 bases in between. Written as DNA, the CDR3 is TGCAGCGTTGAAGATGCCTCAGGGGCGGTGTACGAGCAGTACTTC. Protein: CSVEDASGAVYEQYF.

In this sample, this clonotype turned up a few times. CDR3 protein: CASSQDPDPYEQYF. Here the CDR3 DNA reads TGTGCCAGCAGCCAAGACCCGGACCCCTACGAGCAGTACTTC. The chain links TRBV14 to TRBJ2-7, with unresolved D. Trimming stripped 0 bases from V and 2 bases from J, with 8 bases between. This CDR3 comprises 14 residues. Germline V gives CDR1 SGHDN, CDR2 FVKESK.

Notes on this clonotype: It is likely a read error, because the conserved phenylalanine at the end of the CDR3 is missing. The CDR3 loop reads CSARVQGATDGYTL. The CDR3 DNA reads TGCAGTGCTAGAGTTCAGGGGGCTACGGATGGCTACACCTTA. The rearrangement uses TRBV20-1 and TRBJ1-2, with TRBD1 identical over 8 bases. The germline V gene has CDR1 DFQATT and CDR2 SNEGSKA (reference sequence). V lost 1 base to trimming and J lost 6 bases; unmatched junction nucleotides: 7. CDR3 length: 14 residues.